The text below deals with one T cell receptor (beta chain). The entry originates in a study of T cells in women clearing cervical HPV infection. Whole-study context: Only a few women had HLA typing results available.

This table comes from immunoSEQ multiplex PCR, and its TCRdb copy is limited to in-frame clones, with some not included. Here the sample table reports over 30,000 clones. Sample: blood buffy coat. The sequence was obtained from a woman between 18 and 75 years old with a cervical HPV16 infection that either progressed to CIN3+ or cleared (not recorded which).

The chain's CDR3 is CASSATGGRVGNQPQHF. The CDR3 DNA, read in part, is TGTGCCAGCAGCGCAACAGGGGGCCGCGTGGGCAATCAGCCC. The V call is TRBV13, the J call TRBJ1-5; 9 bases line up with TRBD1. The CDR3 extends 3 residues past the end of the read, so its final part is completed from the germline J gene. The CDR3 length is 17 residues. CDR1 and CDR2 from the germline V gene are PRHDT and FYEKMQ (reference sequence). V trimming: 5 bases; J trimming: 2 bases; junction bases outside the gene matches: 10.